Listed below are T cell receptor beta chains from one sample, sequenced in a study of blood T cell repertoires in COVID-19. Profiling relied on immunoSEQ multiplex PCR, and the TCRdb table lists in-frame clones only, not all of them. The sample contains hundreds of thousands of clones, around 89% of which appear only once. Material: peripheral blood. The receptor set was obtained from a man in his forties with acute or convalescent COVID-19. CDR3s leave out the opening cysteine and the closing phenylalanine or tryptophan. The D gene is left open where the match is weak.

CDR3 protein: ASSPRTSGGVAKNIQY
D gene: TRBD2
J gene: TRBJ2-4
V gene: TRBV7-2

CDR3 protein: ASSQGVIAAPHEQF
D gene: -
J gene: TRBJ2-1
V gene: TRBV4-3

CDR3 protein: ASSKHGTGYNEQF
D gene: -
J gene: TRBJ2-1
V gene: TRBV21-1

CDR3 protein: ASSLYFGMDTEAF
D gene: -
J gene: TRBJ1-1
V gene: TRBV28

CDR3 protein: ASSPQRGSYNEQF
D gene: TRBD2
J gene: TRBJ2-1
V gene: TRBV18

CDR3 protein: ASRRAWGMGAGYGYT
D gene: -
J gene: TRBJ1-2
V gene: TRBV28

CDR3 protein: AWSVSIATEAF
D gene: -
J gene: TRBJ1-1
V gene: TRBV30

CDR3 protein: ASSLVTGIGELF
D gene: -
J gene: TRBJ2-2
V gene: TRBV7-8

CDR3 protein: ASSRIAGNNEQF
D gene: TRBD2
J gene: TRBJ2-1
V gene: TRBV14

CDR3 protein: ASSVDRGNYGYT
D gene: TRBD1
J gene: TRBJ1-2
V gene: TRBV9

CDR3 protein: ASSSRTSGGDADTQY
D gene: TRBD2
J gene: TRBJ2-3
V gene: TRBV7-6

CDR3 protein: ASSLQGGDNEQF
D gene: -
J gene: TRBJ2-1
V gene: TRBV7-3

CDR3 protein: ASSLFEGKANYGYT
D gene: -
J gene: TRBJ1-2
V gene: TRBV28

CDR3 protein: ASSTGQGPTEAF
D gene: TRBD1
J gene: TRBJ1-1
V gene: TRBV7-8

CDR3 protein: ASSPPRGTNTEAF
D gene: -
J gene: TRBJ1-1
V gene: TRBV18

CDR3 protein: ASSSLAGVGETQY
D gene: -
J gene: TRBJ2-5
V gene: TRBV28

CDR3 protein: AWSGGDYGYT
D gene: -
J gene: TRBJ1-2
V gene: TRBV30

CDR3 protein: ASSKKGGMNTEAF
D gene: -
J gene: TRBJ1-1
V gene: TRBV21-1

CDR3 protein: ASSLSSGSTIEQF
D gene: -
J gene: TRBJ2-1
V gene: TRBV7-7

CDR3 protein: ASSLARAGGAYSNQPQH
D gene: TRBD1
J gene: TRBJ1-5
V gene: TRBV7-4

CDR3 protein: ASSGDRAGGYT
D gene: TRBD1
J gene: TRBJ1-2
V gene: TRBV2

CDR3 protein: ASRKDSQETQY
D gene: -
J gene: TRBJ2-5
V gene: TRBV5-4

CDR3 protein: ASSGDYRGVGETQY
D gene: -
J gene: TRBJ2-5
V gene: TRBV5-8

CDR3 protein: ASSPNRGPYNEQF
D gene: TRBD1
J gene: TRBJ2-1
V gene: TRBV5-4

CDR3 protein: ASSLGISSGANVLT
D gene: -
J gene: TRBJ2-6
V gene: TRBV28

CDR3 protein: AWDTGSEKLF
D gene: -
J gene: TRBJ1-4
V gene: TRBV30

CDR3 protein: ATSRGQGAHEQY
D gene: TRBD1
J gene: TRBJ2-7
V gene: TRBV15

CDR3 protein: ASSVDVAGGTLVYEQY
D gene: TRBD2
J gene: TRBJ2-7
V gene: TRBV9

CDR3 protein: ASSLSLSTVFYGYT
D gene: -
J gene: TRBJ1-2
V gene: TRBV27

CDR3 protein: ASSGDRVYEQY
D gene: TRBD1
J gene: TRBJ2-7
V gene: TRBV27

CDR3 protein: ASSEMGLDTEAF
D gene: -
J gene: TRBJ1-1
V gene: TRBV2

CDR3 protein: ASSPGQELNSNQPQH
D gene: TRBD1
J gene: TRBJ1-5
V gene: TRBV18

CDR3 protein: ASSILPTGKNSPLH
D gene: TRBD1
J gene: TRBJ1-6
V gene: TRBV19

CDR3 protein: ASSLEGGRNTEAF
D gene: -
J gene: TRBJ1-1
V gene: TRBV3-1/TRBV3-2

CDR3 protein: AIRGTSGRAWDGTDTQY
D gene: TRBD2
J gene: TRBJ2-3
V gene: TRBV10-3

CDR3 protein: ASSQDPKSGRFTDTQY
D gene: TRBD2
J gene: TRBJ2-3
V gene: TRBV4-2

CDR3 protein: ASSLVGQGSSGNTIY
D gene: -
J gene: TRBJ1-3
V gene: TRBV5-4

CDR3 protein: ASSSTSIRGEQY
D gene: -
J gene: TRBJ2-7
V gene: TRBV28

CDR3 protein: ASSQTSGGAVYNEQF
D gene: TRBD2
J gene: TRBJ2-1
V gene: TRBV5-1

CDR3 protein: ASSSGTGPYEQY
D gene: TRBD1
J gene: TRBJ2-7
V gene: TRBV5-1

CDR3 protein: ASSLGEREKDNEQF
D gene: TRBD2
J gene: TRBJ2-1
V gene: TRBV7-9

CDR3 protein: AWSPWTAMNTEAF
D gene: -
J gene: TRBJ1-1
V gene: TRBV30

CDR3 protein: ASSASGLVTYEQY
D gene: TRBD2
J gene: TRBJ2-7
V gene: TRBV9

CDR3 protein: ASSTGLSGANVLT
D gene: -
J gene: TRBJ2-6
V gene: TRBV19

CDR3 protein: ASSKDRGRNEQY
D gene: TRBD1
J gene: TRBJ2-7
V gene: TRBV11-1

CDR3 protein: ASSLGQGAGEKLF
D gene: TRBD1
J gene: TRBJ1-4
V gene: TRBV9

CDR3 protein: ASSQGRATDTQY
D gene: -
J gene: TRBJ2-3
V gene: TRBV4-3

CDR3 protein: ASSSTGLGRGSLF
D gene: TRBD1
J gene: TRBJ1-4
V gene: TRBV27

CDR3 protein: ASSIDHSHRFGNTIY
D gene: -
J gene: TRBJ1-3
V gene: TRBV19

CDR3 protein: ASSPRTGQNEQY
D gene: TRBD1
J gene: TRBJ2-7
V gene: TRBV18

CDR3 protein: ASSVGGTGNTIY
D gene: -
J gene: TRBJ1-3
V gene: TRBV9

CDR3 protein: ASSSAQGGGTEAF
D gene: TRBD1
J gene: TRBJ1-1
V gene: TRBV7-2

CDR3 protein: ASSSLGSHEQY
D gene: -
J gene: TRBJ2-7
V gene: TRBV27

CDR3 protein: ASSLFAVRGEQY
D gene: -
J gene: TRBJ2-7
V gene: TRBV5-4